The 13 T cell receptor beta chains in this list originate from one sample, sequenced in a study of blood T cell repertoires in COVID-19. The data were produced by immunoSEQ multiplex PCR, yet TCRdb's version contains in-frame clones alone and is incomplete. The data contain about 190,000 clones, roughly 87% of them singletons. Sequences were obtained from peripheral blood. These receptors were collected from a woman aged 35 to 49 with acute or convalescent COVID-19.

The chain couples TRBV28 to TRBJ1-6; TRBD1 matches at 7 bases. The V and J ends lost 5 bases and 9 bases, in that order; junction bases with no gene match: 10. The CDR3 totals 15 residues. CDR1 and CDR2 from the germline V gene are MDHEN and SYDVKM. The CDR3: CASSPRDSWASPLHF. The DNA of the CDR3 is TGTGCCAGCAGTCCAAGGGACAGTTGGGCTTCACCCCTCCACTTT. Full variable domain (rest looked up from reference TRBV28 and TRBJ1-6): DVKVTQSSRYLVKRTGEKVFLECVQDMDHENMFWYRQDPGLGLRLIYFSYDVKMKEKGDIPEGYSVSREKKERFSLILESASTNQTSMYLCASSPRDSWASPLHFGNGTRLTVT.

V and J are TRBV6-5 and TRBJ1-1, with D uncertain. CDR3 size: 14 residues. From germline, CDR1 is MNHEY and CDR2 SVGAGI. Trimming left V 3 bases short and J 7 bases short, with 15 bases between. Written as DNA, the CDR3 is TGTGCCAGCAGTTATGGAAGTCTACAGAATGAAGCTTTCTTT. Translating gives CASSYGSLQNEAFF.

This sequence joins TRBV15 and TRBJ2-5; TRBD2 matches at 10 bases. The CDR3 runs 19 residues. The germline CDR1 and CDR2 sequences are LNHNV and YYDKDF (reference sequence). Trimming at V came to 0 bases and at J to 2 bases, leaving 12 bases not matched to a gene. In nucleotides, the CDR3 is TGTGCCACCAGCAGAGATCCTGTAGCTAGCGGGAGAAGGCAAGAGACCCAGTACTTC. This codes for CATSRDPVASGRRQETQYF.

This clone was seen just once. The V gene is TRBV7-2, the J gene TRBJ1-1; D perhaps matches TRBD1 (6 bases). The length of the CDR3 is 16 residues. Per the germline V gene, CDR1 is SGHTA and CDR2 is FQGNSA. V was shortened by 6 bases and J by 1 base, with 18 bases between the two germline ends. CDR3: CASSPNTGTGNTEAFF. In DNA form, the CDR3 reads TGTGCCAGCAGTCCAAATACAGGGACGGGGAACACTGAAGCTTTCTTT.

The chain is built from TRBV24-1 and TRBJ2-2; D is undetermined. The CDR3 spans 13 residues. Germline CDR1 and CDR2: KGHDR and SFDVKD. V lost 9 bases and J 2 bases, leaving 9 bases between the germline ends. This CDR3 reads CATRGRNTGELFF. In nucleotides, the CDR3 is TGTGCCACCCGAGGCCGTAACACCGGGGAGCTGTTTTTT.

This clone has only one observation. The chain has TRBV2 and TRBJ2-7, with D uncertain. CDR3 length: 11 residues. Germline V CDR1 and CDR2: SNHLY, FYNNEI. Trimming stripped 6 bases from V and 7 bases from J, with 10 bases between. The CDR3 is CASSRLVEQYF. CDR3 bases: TGTGCCAGCAGCCGACTCGTAGAGCAGTACTTC.

The chain combines TRBV7-9 with TRBJ2-7; D perhaps matches TRBD1 (6 bases). This CDR3 is built from 14 residues. Looked up from germline, CDR1 is SEHNR and CDR2 is FQNEAQ (reference sequence). Trimming left V 1 base short and J 6 bases short, with 13 bases between. The CDR3 nucleotides read TGTGCCAGCAGCTTAGTGGCCAGGGGCAGCGAGCAGTACTTC. As protein: CASSLVARGSEQYF.

The chain couples TRBV24-1 to TRBJ2-7; maybe TRBD2 (6 bases). The CDR3 has 14 amino acids. Trimming cost V 1 base and J 7 bases, with 13 bases left between them. Germline CDR1 reads KGHDR; CDR2 reads SFDVKD. The CDR3 region is CATSDFGGTSEQYF. DNA for the CDR3: TGTGCCACCAGTGATTTCGGGGGAACGAGTGAGCAGTACTTC.

The chain uses TRBV7-9 and TRBJ1-2, with D possibly TRBD1 on 6 matching bases. V lost 4 bases to trimming and J lost 10 bases, with 13 bases between them. The CDR3 runs to 12 residues. Germline V gives CDR1 SEHNR, CDR2 FQNEAQ (reference sequence). The CDR3 DNA follows: TGTGCCAGCAGCTCCTACAGGGACGACTACACCTTC. Residues: CASSSYRDDYTF.

This clone was recorded once. The genes are TRBV10-3 and TRBJ2-3, with 9 bases aligning to TRBD2. Germline lookup yields CDR1 ENHRY and CDR2 SYGVKD. This CDR3 region has 16 residues. With V trimmed by 2 bases and J by 2 bases, 5 bases remained unmatched. The CDR3 DNA follows: TGTGCCATCAGTGAGGCCTTAGCGGGGGCCACAGATACGCAGTATTTT. Its translation: CAISEALAGATDTQYF.

The chain joins TRBV7-6 to TRBJ1-5; TRBD1 is a possible D gene (6 bases). Trimming removed 3 bases at V and 4 bases at J, with 16 bases between. The CDR3 contains 16 residues. Germline V CDR1 and CDR2: SGHVS, FNYEAQ. CDR3 protein: CASSLGTGTTNQPQHF. DNA for the CDR3: TGTGCCAGCAGCTTGGGAACCGGGACAACGAATCAGCCCCAGCATTTT.

The chain joins TRBV12-3 or TRBV12-4 to TRBJ2-1, with D perhaps matching TRBD2 (5 bases). The CDR3 contains 12 residues. The V and J ends lost 3 bases and 12 bases respectively, with 12 bases between them. The CDR3 protein is CASSFESGGQFF. CDR3 sequence (DNA): TGTGCCAGCAGTTTTGAGAGTGGAGGGCAGTTCTTC.

The J gene is TRBJ2-3, the V gene TRBV11-2; D remains unclear. Trimming took off 3 bases at V and 4 bases at J, with 2 bases between the two ends. Germline CDR1 and CDR2: SGHAT and FQNNGV. This CDR3 is built from 11 residues. This CDR3 reads CASSFADTQYF. CDR3 nucleotides: TGTGCCAGCAGCTTCGCAGATACGCAGTATTTT. Based on the CDR3 plus reference TRBV11-2 and TRBJ2-3, the full variable domain is EAGVAQSPRYKIIEKRQSVAFWCNPISGHATLYWYQQILGQGPKLLIQFQNNGVVDDSQLPKDRFSAERLKGVDSTLKIQPAKLEDSAVYLCASSFADTQYFGPGTRLTVL.